Presented here are 7 T cell receptor beta chains from one specimen sequenced in a study of blood T cell repertoires in COVID-19. TCRdb's copy holds only in-frame clones and misses some; the assay was immunoSEQ multiplex PCR. The profile shows hundreds of thousands of clones, nearly 90% of them singletons. The sequenced material came from PBMCs or T cells enriched from blood (not recorded which). Receptor source: a woman in her late teens or twenties with acute COVID-19.

Details on this clone: Other DNA sequences within the sample encode an identical CDR3. The chain has TRBV28 and TRBJ2-1, with TRBD2 matching over 8 bases. The CDR3 extends over 14 amino acids. The trim removed 1 base at V and 7 bases at J, leaving 3 bases unmatched. CDR1 is MDHEN, CDR2 SYDVKM, per germline. This CDR3 is CASSLSGGDNEQFF. DNA of the CDR3: TGTGCCAGCAGTTTATCGGGGGGGGATAATGAGCAGTTCTTC. Full variable domain (rest looked up from reference TRBV28 and TRBJ2-1): DVKVTQSSRYLVKRTGEKVFLECVQDMDHENMFWYRQDPGLGLRLIYFSYDVKMKEKGDIPEGYSVSREKKERFSLILESASTNQTSMYLCASSLSGGDNEQFFGPGTRLTVL.

This chain joins TRBV11-2 and TRBJ1-1; D is unresolved. Germline V CDR1 and CDR2: SGHAT, FQNNGV. Trimming removed 0 bases at V and 1 base at J, with 9 bases between. The CDR3 is 15 residues long. The CDR3 sequence: CASSLEFTKNTEAFF. CDR3 nucleotide sequence: TGTGCCAGCAGCTTAGAATTTACTAAGAACACTGAAGCTTTCTTT.

This sequence joins TRBV5-4 and TRBJ2-2, with D perhaps TRBD2 (6 bases). Germline CDR1 reads SGHNT; CDR2 reads YYREEE (reference sequence). Trimming cost V 1 base and J 6 bases, with 19 bases left between them. This CDR3 comprises 17 residues. The CDR3 DNA sequence: TGTGCCAGCAGCTTGCTAGCGCCCACTGTTCGGGCCGGGGAGCTGTTTTTT. Amino acids: CASSLLAPTVRAGELFF. Variable domain in full (rest from reference TRBV5-4 and TRBJ2-2): ETGVTQSPTHLIKTRGQQVTLRCSSQSGHNTVSWYQQALGQGPQFIFQYYREEENGRGNFPPRFSGLQFPNYSSELNVNALELDDSALYLCASSLLAPTVRAGELFFGEGSRLTVL.

The CDR3 DNA reads TGTGCCAGCAGCCAACCAGGCGCGAGGCTAGCGGGATACTACGAGCAGTACTTC. This translates into CASSQPGARLAGYYEQYF. V gene TRBV11-2 combines with J gene TRBJ2-7; the match to TRBD2 covers 9 bases. Germline values: CDR1 SGHAT, CDR2 FQNNGV. The CDR3 consists of 18 residues. J was trimmed by 3 bases and V by 5 bases; bases with no gene match: 17.

The V and J genes are TRBV30 and TRBJ1-1, with D tentatively TRBD1 (6 bases). Germline CDR1 is GTSNPN and CDR2 is SVGIG (reference sequence). This CDR3 contains 16 residues. V lost 1 base and J lost 1, with 16 bases in between. CDR3 DNA: TGTGCCTGGAGTGCCCAGGGGCGACGGGCGAACACTGAAGCTTTCTTT. Encoded protein: CAWSAQGRRANTEAFF. Full variable domain (missing parts from reference TRBV30 and TRBJ1-1): SQTIHQWPATLVQPVGSPLSLECTVEGTSNPNLYWYRQAAGRGLQLLFYSVGIGQISSEVPQNLSASRPQDRQFILSSKKLLLSDSGFYLCAWSAQGRRANTEAFFGQGTRLTVV.

V usage is TRBV7-2 and J usage is TRBJ2-2; TRBD2 matches at 11 bases. With V trimmed by 3 bases and J by 4 bases, 4 bases remained unmatched. Germline loops: CDR1 SGHTA, CDR2 FQGNSA. The CDR3 runs to 16 residues. The CDR3 sequence is CASSFSGRGGTGELFF. Here the CDR3 DNA reads TGTGCCAGCAGCTTTAGCGGGAGGGGGGGCACCGGGGAGCTGTTTTTT.

This chain connects TRBV25-1 to TRBJ1-4, with unresolved D. CDR1 is MGHDK and CDR2 is SYGVNS in the germline V gene. The V and J ends lost 3 bases and 11 bases respectively, with 16 bases between them. There are 14 residues in the CDR3. The CDR3 DNA sequence: TGTGCCAGCAGTGACATTGGAGAACGGCGGAAACTGTTTTTT. Its protein product is CASSDIGERRKLFF.